This T cell receptor beta chain derives from a study of technical replicates of blood from several donors. Repertoires were generated with immunoSEQ multiplex PCR, while TCRdb's copy carries only in-frame clones and drops some. The sample yields about 100,000 clones, 95% seen once. Germline V gene sequence: CDR1 SQVTM, CDR2 ANQGSEA. Deletions cut 4 bases from V and 2 bases from J, with 9 bases between. There are 12 residues in the CDR3. The receptor was isolated from a human donor in good health. The sequencing sample was made of T cells isolated from PBMCs. V and J are TRBV29-1 and TRBJ2-7, with D perhaps TRBD2 (6 bases). CDR3: CSVAGDPYEQYF. The CDR3 coding sequence is TGCAGCGTTGCGGGGGATCCCTACGAGCAGTACTTC.